This is a list of T cell receptor beta chains from one sample in a study of beta chain features in type 1 diabetes. Repertoires were generated with immunoSEQ multiplex PCR, while TCRdb's copy carries only in-frame clones and drops some. Here the sample spans some 700,000 clones, around an eighth being singletons. Sequencing was carried out using naive CD4+ T cells from blood. These receptors all stem from a young man with type 1 diabetes. The CDR3 runs from the conserved cysteine through the conserved F or W. D genes are given only for firm matches. Rows may omit the clone size; those that give it use once, few, many or a size class.

- TRBJ2-3 TRBV5-4 few TGTGCCAGCAGCTTGGGGCGGGGAACTAGCACAGATACGCAGTATTTT CASSLGRGTSTDTQYF
- TRBJ2-5 TRBV11-2 - TGTGCCAGCAGCTTAGCGGGGGGCAACCCGGGGGAGACCCAGTACTTC CASSLAGGNPGETQYF
- TRBJ2-3 TRBV7-2 few TGTGCCAGCAGCTTAGCTAGCCTAAGCACAGATACGCAGTATTTT CASSLASLSTDTQYF
- TRBJ2-6 TRBV6-5 few TGTGCCAGCAGTTACCCCACAGGGTCTGGGGCCAACGTCCTGACTTTC CASSYPTGSGANVLTF
- TRBJ2-7 TRBV7-9 - TGTGCCAGCAGCTTAGAAGTTGGTCACGAGCAGTACTTC CASSLEVGHEQYF
- TRBJ2-5 TRBV9 few TGTGCCAGCAGCGTGGTTGAGGGGCTCGGGGAGACCCAGTACTTC CASSVVEGLGETQYF
- TRBJ1-1 TRBV7-9 - TGTGCCAGCACCGCGACAGAGGAAGCTTTCTTT CASTATEEAFF
- TRBJ2-7 TRBV15 - TGTGCCACCAGTCCCCCCTTACCCTACGAGCAGTACTTC CATSPPLPYEQYF
TRBD1 TRBJ1-6 TRBV29-1 few TGCAGCGTTGGAGACGGGACAGCTTCACCCCTCCACTTT CSVGDGTASPLHF
- TRBJ2-2 TRBV4-1 - TGCGCCAGCAGCCTGACAGGACCAAACACCGGGGAGCTGTTTTTT CASSLTGPNTGELFF
TRBD2 TRBJ2-7 TRBV9 - TGTGCCAGCAGCTCCCACATCGGGACTAGCGGGATTTCCTACGAGCAGTACTTC CASSSHIGTSGISYEQYF
TRBD1 TRBJ1-4 TRBV7-2 - TGTGCCAGCACCCCGGAGGACAGGGGTAATGAAAAACTGTTTTTT CASTPEDRGNEKLFF
- TRBJ1-2 TRBV30 - TGTGCCTGGAGTAATTGGGCCGGCTACACCTTC CAWSNWAGYTF
- TRBJ2-3 TRBV29-1 few TGCAGCGTTTCACAGGAGCCTAGCACAGATACGCAGTATTTT CSVSQEPSTDTQYF
- TRBJ2-2 TRBV9 - TGTGCCAGCAGCGTAGCAGGGGCGAGCACCGGGGAGCTGTTTTTT CASSVAGASTGELFF
- TRBJ2-3 TRBV6-6 once TGTGCCAGCAGTTACGAAGGGTGGGGCACAGATACGCAGTATTTT CASSYEGWGTDTQYF
- TRBJ2-3 TRBV5-1 few TGCGCCAGCAGCTTAGGGCCTAGCGAGACAGATACGCAGTATTTT CASSLGPSETDTQYF
- TRBJ1-2 TRBV28 few TGTGCCAGCAGTTTGCCGGCCTATGGCTACACCTTC CASSLPAYGYTF